This T cell receptor (beta chain) was retrieved from a study of cytomegalovirus exposure and HLA in healthy donors (TCRdb year 2017). Study-wide context: A later analysis indicated that the 110 or so validation repertoires were generated on the platform also employed for the roughly 720 repertoires of the first cohort. The study aimed to test whether cataloging public T cell receptors could reveal signatures of past pathogen exposure. Besides the first cohort of under 700 subjects, a separate validation cohort made up of over 95 different subjects was used. To predict cytomegalovirus infection status, the study brought together high-throughput TCR immunosequencing, statistical association of individual TCRs with disease status, and machine learning. The study at large found these results: Three of the identified cytomegalovirus-associated TCR beta chains were confirmed in vitro to be specific for cytomegalovirus antigens. The validation cohort had no HLA typing available for a later analysis, so co-occurrence within that cohort was assessed over all 110 or so repertoires. In the study, some 180 TCR beta chains were listed as associated with cytomegalovirus. It was suggested by the authors that the approach could potentially be generalized to other disease states and immunological phenotypes. Across donors, most TCR sequences were observed very rarely, whereas some public TCRs were present in many individuals. In both the original and validation cohorts, the classifier was reported to diagnose cytomegalovirus status with high specificity and sensitivity. A later analysis found that TCRs clustered in the first cohort also tended to co-occur in the 120 validation repertoires, with more than 90% of cluster scores above 0.

Concerning this clone itself: What this receptor recognizes is not known. Base qualities are missing; no much larger clone stands one base away.

Donors formed part of the validation cohort, which comprised 120 subjects and was distinct from the first cohort of 550 to 850 subjects. Including the terminal cysteine and phenylalanine, the CDR3 comprises 14 residues. Of the read, only the CDR3 DNA is kept; its 42 bases are in frame from base 1. V has 4 bases trimmed and J has 3 bases trimmed; junction bases matching no gene number 5. CDR1 MNHEY and CDR2 SVGAGI are derived from the germline V gene. The library was prepared using the immunoSEQ multiplex PCR assay. The paper's data handling went like this. A statistical classification framework was built to diagnose cytomegalovirus status from the catalog of TCR beta chain sequences. The table comes from immuneACCESS by way of TCRdb, which keeps in-frame sequences with V and J called. Part of the clones is missing from these tables; in studies checked, under half for an unresolved V gene and the rest for unknown reasons. That table furnishes V, J and clone size, whereas the DNA furnished D and trimming. Within this sample are around 150,000 clones, with around nine tenths of them counted one time only. The top ten constitute about 3.5% of the sample.

The sequence was obtained from a woman between 18 and 30 years old in good health and CMV-seropositive. The chain was built from TRBV6-5 and TRBJ1-1, with 7 bases in between that match TRBD1. Source material: PBMCs. The nucleotides read TGTGCCAGCAGTTTGGGCAGGGGGTACACTGAAGCTTTCTTT. Its protein reads: CASSLGRGYTEAFF.